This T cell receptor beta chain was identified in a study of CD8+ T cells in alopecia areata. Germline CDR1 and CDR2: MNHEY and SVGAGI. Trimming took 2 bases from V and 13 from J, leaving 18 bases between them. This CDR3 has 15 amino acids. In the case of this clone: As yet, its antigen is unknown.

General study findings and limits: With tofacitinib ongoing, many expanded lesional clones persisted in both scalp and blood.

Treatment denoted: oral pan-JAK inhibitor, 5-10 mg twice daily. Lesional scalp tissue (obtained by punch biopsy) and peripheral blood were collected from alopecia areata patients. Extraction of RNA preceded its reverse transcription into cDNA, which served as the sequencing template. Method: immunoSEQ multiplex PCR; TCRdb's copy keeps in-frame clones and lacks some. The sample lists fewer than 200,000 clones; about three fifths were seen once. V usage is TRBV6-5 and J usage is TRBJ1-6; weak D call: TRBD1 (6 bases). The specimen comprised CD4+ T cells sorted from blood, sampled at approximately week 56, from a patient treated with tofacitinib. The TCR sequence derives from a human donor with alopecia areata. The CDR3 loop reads CASSYGGTQPFPLHF. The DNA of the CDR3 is TGTGCCAGCAGTTACGGGGGGACACAACCTTTCCCCCTCCACTTT.